A single sample is the source of the 32 T cell receptor beta chains below, sequenced in a study of blood T cell repertoires in COVID-19 (dated by TCRdb to 2018 to 2020). Library preparation employed the immunoSEQ multiplex PCR assay. Not all clones reach the TCRdb copy of this immuneACCESS table, which keeps in-frame sequences only. Checked studies attribute under half of the gap to unresolved V genes and leave the rest unexplained. The sample yields under 250,000 clones; less than 85% were counted once. About 7.2% of the sample comes from the top ten. The sequenced sample was peripheral blood. Every receptor here comes from a woman in her 70s with acute or convalescent COVID-19.

This clone has ten or more counts. The chain has TRBV7-2 and TRBJ2-7; 7 bases line up with TRBD1. Germline values: CDR1 SGHTA, CDR2 FQGNSA. The CDR3 extends over 13 amino acids. V gave up 3 bases and J gave up 5 bases; unmatched junction bases: 4. CDR3 DNA: TGTGCCAGCAGCTTGGACAGGCTTAACGAGCAGTACTTC. Residues: CASSLDRLNEQYF.

The chain employs TRBV15 and TRBJ2-5; perhaps TRBD2 as D (7 bases). Germline V lookup: CDR1 LNHNV, CDR2 YYDKDF (reference sequence). The CDR3 loop spans 12 amino acids. Trimming cost V 9 bases and J 4 bases, with 12 bases left between them. Here the CDR3 DNA reads TGTGCCACGAGGGGGGAGGGAGAGACCCAGTACTTC. This translates into CATRGEGETQYF.

The rearrangement joins TRBV6-6 to TRBJ2-1; 12 bases agree with TRBD2. V was clipped by 5 bases and J by 4 bases; unmatched bases: 9. CDR3 length equals 17 residues. Germline CDR1 is MNHNY and CDR2 is SVGAGI (reference sequence). The DNA for the CDR3 is TGTGCCAGCAGTCCATCTAGCGGGGGGGCGAGTTACAATGAGCAGTTCTTC. Its protein is CASSPSSGGASYNEQFF.

V is TRBV7-9 and J is TRBJ2-7, with 9 bases matching TRBD1. In germline, CDR1 is SEHNR, CDR2 FQNEAQ (reference sequence). There are 14 residues in the CDR3. The J segment lost 7 bases and the V segment lost 1 base, leaving 5 bases of the junction unmatched. The CDR3 bases are TGTGCCAGCAGCTTAGAACAGGGGGCACGAGAGCAGTACTTC. Translation gives CASSLEQGAREQYF.

This rearrangement joins TRBV4-3 to TRBJ2-1, with 11 bases aligning to TRBD2. V trimming: 4 bases; J trimming: 2 bases; junction bases outside the gene matches: 4. The length of the CDR3 is 16 residues. Germline values: CDR1 LGHNA, CDR2 YSLEER. CDR3 loop: CASSPLAGVTYNEQFF. In nucleotides, the CDR3 is TGCGCCAGCAGCCCACTAGCGGGGGTAACCTACAATGAGCAGTTCTTC.

The CDR3 coding sequence is TGTGCCAGCAGCGTAGACGGGTCCGGCTATGGCTACACCTTC. Protein product: CASSVDGSGYGYTF. The chain carries TRBV9 and TRBJ1-2; no definite D call. CDR1 and CDR2 from the germline V gene are SGDLS and YYNGEE. Deletions cut 0 bases from V and 4 bases from J, with 10 bases between. The CDR3 sequence is 14 residues long.

V gene TRBV7-2 combines with J gene TRBJ2-1; 9 bases fit TRBD1. The J segment lost 7 bases and the V segment lost 1 base, leaving 5 bases of the junction unmatched. Germline V gene sequence: CDR1 SGHTA, CDR2 FQGNSA. The CDR3 runs 15 residues. In nucleotides, the CDR3 is TGTGCCAGCAGCTTAGAACAGGGGGCTTGGAATGAGCAGTTCTTC. Translated, it gives CASSLEQGAWNEQFF.

This chain joins TRBV7-3 and TRBJ2-3; D is possibly TRBD2 (6 bases). Between the trimmed V and J ends, which lost 8 bases and 3 bases, there was a span of 15 bases. The germline gives CDR1 SGHTA, CDR2 FQGTGA. This CDR3 comprises 14 residues. The CDR3 sequence is CASAAGPDTDTQYF. The CDR3 coding sequence is TGTGCCAGCGCCGCGGGGCCAGATACAGATACGCAGTATTTT.

The chain is built from TRBV9 and TRBJ2-2, with 10 positions matching TRBD2. Germline V gene data show CDR1 as SGDLS and CDR2 as YYNGEE. The CDR3 loop spans 17 amino acids. Trimming at V came to 0 bases and at J to 4 bases, leaving 6 bases not matched to a gene. The DNA for the CDR3 is TGTGCCAGCAGCGTAGGCCCTAGCGGGGGAGTCACCGGGGAGCTGTTTTTT. As protein: CASSVGPSGGVTGELFF.

This clone showed up just a few times. The chain recombines TRBV4-1 with TRBJ2-2; no clear D gene. V was shortened by 0 bases and J by 0 bases, with 11 bases between the two germline ends. The CDR3 length is 17 residues. The germline V gene encodes CDR1 MGHRA and CDR2 YSYEKL. The CDR3 loop is CASSQDPVRSNTGELFF. As DNA, the CDR3 is TGCGCCAGCAGCCAAGACCCGGTCAGGTCGAACACCGGGGAGCTGTTTTTT.

The V gene is TRBV30, the J gene TRBJ1-4; 7 bases are shared with TRBD1. CDR1 and CDR2 (germline): GTSNPN, SVGIG (reference sequence). Trimming at V came to 1 base and at J to 8 bases, leaving 13 bases not matched to a gene. The CDR3 contains 16 residues. CDR3 bases: TGTGCCTGGAGTGCCCCTAGGACAGGATTCACAGAAAAACTGTTTTTT. Its protein product is CAWSAPRTGFTEKLFF.

This clone was found many times. The J gene is TRBJ2-2, the V gene TRBV18; D is possibly TRBD2 (5 bases). Trimming removed 6 bases at V and 5 bases at J, with 16 bases between. There are 15 residues in the CDR3. CDR1 is KGHSH, CDR2 LQKENI, per germline. CDR3 in amino acids: CASSRAGSRTGELFF. DNA of the CDR3: TGTGCCAGCTCGAGGGCAGGCTCTCGGACCGGGGAGCTGTTTTTT.

This rearrangement joins TRBV5-4 to TRBJ2-3; 10 positions agree with TRBD2. The CDR3 covers 15 residues. Trimming at V came to 2 bases and at J to 6 bases, leaving 6 bases not matched to a gene. CDR1 and CDR2 (germline): SGHNT, YYREEE (reference sequence). This chain's CDR3 is CASSLAGGLTDTQYF. DNA of the CDR3: TGTGCCAGCAGCTTAGCGGGGGGGCTGACGGATACGCAGTATTTT. Combining the CDR3 with reference TRBV5-4 and TRBJ2-3 gives the whole variable domain ETGVTQSPTHLIKTRGQQVTLRCSSQSGHNTVSWYQQALGQGPQFIFQYYREEENGRGNFPPRFSGLQFPNYSSELNVNALELDDSALYLCASSLAGGLTDTQYFGPGTRLTVL.

The V gene is TRBV5-6, the J gene TRBJ2-7, with D possibly matching TRBD2 (5 bases). The CDR3 has 13 residues. Per the germline V gene, CDR1 is SGHDT and CDR2 is YYEEEE. V was trimmed by 4 bases and J by 4 bases, leaving 12 bases between them. CDR3 nucleotides: TGTGCCAGCAGCCCCGACGCGGGTTACGAGCAGTACGTC. Its translation is CASSPDAGYEQYV.

V is TRBV6-5 and J is TRBJ2-5, with a tentative D call TRBD2 (6 bases). V lost 8 bases and J lost 0, with 10 bases in between. The germline gives CDR1 MNHEY, CDR2 SVGAGI. The CDR3 is 13 residues long. The CDR3 loop reads CASSRGNQETQYF. CDR3 DNA sequence: TGTGCCAGCTCGCGGGGCAACCAAGAGACCCAGTACTTC.

The chain carries TRBV3-1 (or the pseudogene TRBV3-2) and TRBJ2-2, with 11 bases aligning to TRBD2. J lost 6 bases, V lost 4 bases, and 4 bases had no gene match. CDR1 LGHDT and CDR2 YNNKEL come from the germline V gene (reference sequence). This CDR3 has 15 amino acids. In nucleotides, the CDR3 is TGTGCCAGCAGCCGTAGCGGGGGGGTCGCCGGGGAGCTGTTTTTT. Translated, it gives CASSRSGGVAGELFF.

This clone came up a few times. The V gene is TRBV30, the J gene TRBJ1-3; no reliable D call. The CDR3 has 13 amino acids. Germline V gene lookup returns CDR1 GTSNPN and CDR2 SVGIG (reference sequence). V shed 4 bases and J shed 2 bases, with 9 bases lying between them. Here the CDR3 DNA reads TGTGCCTGGACCCCAGAACCTGGAAACACCATATATTTT. Its translation is CAWTPEPGNTIYF. Full variable domain (missing parts from reference TRBV30 and TRBJ1-3): SQTIHQWPATLVQPVGSPLSLECTVEGTSNPNLYWYRQAAGRGLQLLFYSVGIGQISSEVPQNLSASRPQDRQFILSSKKLLLSDSGFYLCAWTPEPGNTIYFGEGSWLTVV.

This chain connects TRBV10-2 to TRBJ2-1; 14 bases fit TRBD2. This CDR3 spans 15 amino acids. V was clipped by 10 bases and J by 7 bases; unmatched bases: 9. Germline V lookup: CDR1 WSHSY, CDR2 SAAADI. The CDR3 here is CAIRTSGGQGNEQFF. The CDR3 nucleotides read TGCGCCATCAGGACTAGCGGGGGGCAGGGGAATGAGCAGTTCTTC.

The chain links TRBV11-3 to TRBJ2-3; 9 bases are a match to TRBD2. V gave up 2 bases and J gave up 2 bases; unmatched junction bases: 5. Germline lookup yields CDR1 SGHNT and CDR2 YENEEA. The CDR3 has 16 amino acids. Written as DNA, the CDR3 is TGTGCCAGCAGCTTACTAGCGGGGAGCTCCACAGATACGCAGTATTTT. Protein sequence: CASSLLAGSSTDTQYF.

The rearrangement uses TRBV7-2 and TRBJ1-5; D gene uncertain. V was pared by 1 base and J by 8 bases, with 12 bases between. The CDR3 has 14 amino acids. The germline gives CDR1 SGHTA, CDR2 FQGNSA. CDR3 in DNA: TGTGCCAGCAGCTTAGAAAGAGGGCTTAAGCCCCAGCATTTT. This codes for CASSLERGLKPQHF.

The chain has TRBV10-3 and TRBJ1-1; TRBD1 agrees at 7 bases. There are 17 residues in the CDR3. Germline loops: CDR1 ENHRY, CDR2 SYGVKD. With V trimmed by 4 bases and J by 0 bases, 11 bases remained unmatched. Written as DNA, the CDR3 is TGTGCCATCAGTGGTAGCGAAGGGGGCTCCGTGAACACTGAAGCTTTCTTT. Its translation: CAISGSEGGSVNTEAFF.

The chain uses TRBV2 and TRBJ1-1, with TRBD1 identical over 9 bases. V was clipped by 7 bases and J by 5 bases; unmatched bases: 8. The CDR3 loop spans 14 amino acids. Germline lookup yields CDR1 SNHLY and CDR2 FYNNEI. CDR3 protein: CASTAATGGTEAFF. The CDR3 DNA is TGTGCCAGCACCGCGGCGACAGGGGGAACTGAAGCTTTCTTT.

The chain carries TRBV12-3 or TRBV12-4 and TRBJ2-5; 7 bases line up with TRBD1. J gave up 4 bases and V 6 bases, and 5 bases lay outside the gene matches. The CDR3 is 13 residues long. CDR3 amino acids: CASRLTGAETQYF. CDR3 DNA: TGTGCCAGCAGGCTCACAGGGGCAGAGACCCAGTACTTC.

The rearrangement uses TRBV7-2 and TRBJ2-4; 8 nucleotides align to TRBD2. The ends lost 0 bases at V and 2 bases at J; junction bases unmatched: 6. The germline V gene has CDR1 SGHTA and CDR2 FQGNSA. CDR3 length: 17 residues. CDR3: CASSLAIGREPKNIQYF. The CDR3 region has the DNA TGTGCCAGCAGCTTAGCGATCGGGAGGGAGCCCAAAAACATTCAGTACTTC.

As to this clone: The identical CDR3 is also encoded by other nucleotide sequences in the sample. V and J are TRBV4-3 and TRBJ2-5; 8 bases are a match to TRBD2. The CDR3 totals 17 residues. V dropped 11 bases and J dropped 2; count of bases not matched to a gene: 19. Germline assignment: CDR1 LGHNA and CDR2 YSLEER. The DNA of the CDR3 is TGCGCCTGCTGCCCCGGTGGGGCGGGGGGAATACAAGAGACCCAGTACTTC. Encoded protein: CACCPGGAGGIQETQYF.

This clone was recorded only once. The chain has TRBV6-2 or TRBV6-3 and TRBJ2-3; no clear D gene. V was clipped by 4 bases and J by 4 bases, with 3 bases between them. This CDR3 is 11 amino acids long. Germline CDR1 reads MNHEY; CDR2 reads SVGEGT. CDR3 nucleotide sequence: TGTGCCAGCAGTTTCGCAGATACGCAGTATTTT. Protein sequence: CASSFADTQYF.

This clone was recorded once. The rearrangement joins TRBV7-8 to TRBJ2-5; possible D gene TRBD2, 7 bases. The germline CDR1 and CDR2 sequences are SGHVS and FQNEAQ. Trimming pared 1 base from V and 4 bases from J, leaving 19 bases between. The CDR3 covers 17 residues. CDR3 nucleotide sequence: TGTGCCAGCAGCTTAGTGATGAGGGGGGGTGGTAGAGAGACCCAGTACTTC. This codes for CASSLVMRGGGRETQYF.

As regards this clone: With a much larger clone just one base away, this may be a read error. The chain uses TRBV7-8 and TRBJ2-2; weak D call: TRBD1 (6 bases). In germline, CDR1 is SGHVS, CDR2 FQNEAQ. The V gene lost 0 bases and the J gene lost 2 bases, with 7 bases spanning the gap. The CDR3 runs 15 residues. DNA of the CDR3: TGTGCCAGCAGCTTAGCGGGGGCCAACACCGGGGAGCTGTTTTTT. Its translation: CASSLAGANTGELFF.

The chain has TRBV6-1 and TRBJ1-5, with unresolved D. Trimming stripped 1 base from V and 14 bases from J, with 12 bases between. CDR1 MNHNS and CDR2 SASEGT come from the germline V gene. The CDR3 totals 12 residues. This CDR3 is CASSEVERRKHF. The CDR3 DNA is TGTGCCAGCAGTGAAGTCGAGCGGCGCAAGCATTTT.

The rearrangement joins TRBV6-1 to TRBJ1-6; 8 bases map to TRBD1. The V segment lost 2 bases and the J segment 8 bases; nucleotides outside the gene matches: 5. This CDR3 is 15 amino acids long. CDR1 is MNHNS and CDR2 is SASEGT in the germline V gene. The CDR3 loop is CASSELDRVHSPLHF. CDR3 DNA: TGTGCCAGCAGTGAACTGGACAGGGTACATTCACCCCTCCACTTT.

The chain links TRBV5-5 to TRBJ2-2; the D is unclear. Germline lookup yields CDR1 SGHKS and CDR2 YYEKEE (reference sequence). This CDR3 is 14 amino acids long. Trimming cost V 1 base and J 4 bases, with 8 bases left between them. CDR3 in amino acids: CASSLSGPTGELFF. DNA for the CDR3: TGTGCCAGCAGCTTGTCAGGCCCCACCGGGGAGCTGTTTTTT. Drawing the rest from reference TRBV5-5 and TRBJ2-2, the complete variable domain is DAGVTQSPTHLIKTRGQQVTLRCSPISGHKSVSWYQQVLGQGPQFIFQYYEKEERGRGNFPDRFSARQFPNYSSELNVNALLLGDSALYLCASSLSGPTGELFFGEGSRLTVL.

This rearrangement joins TRBV10-3 to TRBJ1-3; D is perhaps TRBD1 (6 bases). Germline V gene lookup returns CDR1 ENHRY and CDR2 SYGVKD. CDR3 length equals 15 residues. The ends were cut back, 3 bases at V and 0 bases at J, with 9 bases in the middle. In nucleotides, the CDR3 is TGTGCCATCAGTGATTCCAGGGGCTCTGGAAACACCATATATTTT. This encodes CAISDSRGSGNTIYF.